This T cell receptor (beta chain) is drawn from a study of blood T cell repertoires in COVID-19 (dated by TCRdb to the early 2020s). About the investigation overall: Samples from collaborators originated in the United States, Italy and Spain and spanned both the acute and convalescent phases of COVID-19. The samples were drawn from two sources: the first 160 participants of the ongoing ImmuneRACE study, and 1,200 or so subjects contributed by 6 global collaborators. The material from the prospective study consisted of cDNA or gDNA derived from T cells, B-cell-depleted T cells, or PBMCs. Where available, HLA class I and class II types were obtained from metadata supplied by the sample provider rather than from assay-based typing. Sample metadata almost always included a de-identified subject ID, COVID-19 status, age in years and sex. A freely available public database, intended as a resource for researchers studying the immune response to SARS-CoV-2, is where the repertoires were released. Subjects who had been exposed to COVID-19, were actively infected with it, or had recovered from it provided the deeply sampled blood TCRbeta repertoires that made up the dataset.

Sequences SNHLY (CDR1) and FYNNEI (CDR2) are obtained from the germline V gene. The trim is 2 bases for V and 5 bases for J, with a gap of 13 bases between the germline ends. The CDR3, cysteine through phenylalanine, is 14 amino acids long. Just CDR3 DNA is preserved here, 42 bases in frame from base 1. Another Seattle source contributed samples from volunteer blood donors who had recovered from COVID-19. The collaborating institutions used their own protocols to collect whole blood in K2EDTA tubes. For TCRbeta analysis, collaborators shipped samples in one of three forms: frozen whole blood, isolated PBMCs, or DNA extracted from either of those sample types. TCRbeta CDR3 regions were amplified from genomic DNA using the immunoSEQ Assay, a bias-controlled multiplex PCR. On the study's bioinformatics: Within the assay, amplification of reference gene primers was used to estimate how many nucleated cells each sample contained. Sequence reads were collapsed and filtered to measure the absolute abundance of every unique TCRbeta CDR3 rearrangement. Productive Simpson clonality was computed per sample as the square root of Simpson's diversity index over productive rearrangements. The table was pulled from immuneACCESS by TCRdb, which kept in-frame rearrangements only. Such tables lose some clones; where checked, under half of the loss comes from unresolved V genes, and the rest has no known cause. V and J calls and clone size are given by that table; D and trimming were obtained from the DNA. This sample holds some 240,000 clones; about nine tenths were observed only once. The ten top clones hold more than 6% of the sample.

A remark on this clone: Which antigen it targets is not known. Base qualities are missing; no much larger clone stands one base away.

Overall study results and their limits: How much clinical and demographic metadata was included differed by source and by participant, and the metadata was provided uncurated.

The receptor was derived from a man aged 55 to 70 who had recovered from COVID-19. Sequenced material: peripheral blood. The V and J genes are TRBV2 and TRBJ2-7, with the D gene too uncertain to name. The CDR3 in this case is CASSEYILSHEQYF. DNA sequence: TGTGCCAGCAGTGAATACATCCTTAGCCACGAGCAGTACTTC.